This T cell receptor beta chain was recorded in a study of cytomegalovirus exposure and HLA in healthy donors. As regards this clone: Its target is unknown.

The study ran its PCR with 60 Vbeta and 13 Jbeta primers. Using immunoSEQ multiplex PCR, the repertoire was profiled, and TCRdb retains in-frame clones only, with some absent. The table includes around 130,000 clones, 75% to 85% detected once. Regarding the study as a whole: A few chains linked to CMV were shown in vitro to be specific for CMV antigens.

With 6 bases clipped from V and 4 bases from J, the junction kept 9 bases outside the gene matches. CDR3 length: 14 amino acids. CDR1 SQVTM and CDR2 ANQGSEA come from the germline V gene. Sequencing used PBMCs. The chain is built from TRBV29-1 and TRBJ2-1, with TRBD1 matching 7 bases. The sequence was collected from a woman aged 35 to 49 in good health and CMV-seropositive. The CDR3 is CSVRDRARYNEQFF. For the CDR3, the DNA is TGCAGCGTCCGTGACAGGGCTCGGTACAATGAGCAGTTCTTC.